The 6 T cell receptor beta chains in this list originate from one sample, sequenced in a study of T cells expressing NK-cell markers. From the 5' RACE reads, TCRdb lists one entry per CDR3 protein and no DNA. The sample totals 550,000 to 600,000 distinct CDR3 sequences. Material: blood T cells: a sorted CD56 or NKG2C T cell subset, CD4+ or CD8+ T cells, or bulk PBMC T cells (not recorded which). The receptors were sampled from a man younger than 35 in good health.

This chain uses TRBV5-1 with TRBJ2-3; absent DNA, TCRdb's TRBD2 call cannot be checked. Germline-derived CDR1 and CDR2 are SGHRS and YFSETQ. This CDR3 is built from 19 residues. The CDR3 loop reads CASSSLLAGGVPPTDTQYF.

The CDR3 sequence is CASSVDPRVNEQFF. V is TRBV5-1 and J is TRBJ2-1; TCRdb lists TRBD1, though no DNA is available to test this call. The CDR3 extends over 14 amino acids. Germline V CDR1 and CDR2: SGHRS, YFSETQ.

This sequence joins TRBV5-1 and TRBJ2-5; TCRdb proposes TRBD1, but this gene call is untestable without DNA. The CDR3 length is 15 residues. CDR1 and CDR2 from the germline V gene are SGHRS and YFSETQ. The chain's CDR3 is CASSRGTGGSETQYF.

V and J are TRBV20-1 and TRBJ2-7; TCRdb's D gene call, TRBD2, goes unchecked for lack of DNA. Germline CDR1 DFQATT, CDR2 SNEGSKA (reference sequence). The CDR3 covers 15 residues. CDR3: CSAFATSGDRYEQYF.

The rearrangement uses TRBV7-8 and TRBJ1-5; TCRdb designates TRBD1, a call that cannot be tested without DNA. CDR1 and CDR2 (germline): SGHVS, FQNEAQ. This CDR3 has 13 residues. The CDR3 spells CASSSGRDQPQHF.

V usage is TRBV7-2 and J usage is TRBJ2-3; the TCRdb D gene call, TRBD2, has no DNA to confirm it. Germline V gene sequence: CDR1 SGHTA, CDR2 FQGNSA. CDR3 length: 16 amino acids. This CDR3 reads CASSDGLAGGTDTQYF.